Presented here are 6 T cell receptor beta chains from one specimen sequenced in a study of response to subunit inactivated influenza vaccine. TCRdb processed the RT-PCR reads anew with MiXCR; each CDR3 protein has one entry. The repertoire holds approximately 290,000 distinct CDR3 sequences, with roughly 22% as singletons. The specimen was PBMCs from blood, collected approximately 20 months after vaccination. These receptors were taken from a man aged 50-75 years who received an inactivated influenza vaccine.

V usage is TRBV7-9 and J usage is TRBJ1-1; D is uncertain. V shed 4 bases and J shed 8 bases, with 11 bases lying between them. This CDR3 has 12 residues. Germline CDR1 is SEHNR and CDR2 is FQNEAQ (reference sequence). The CDR3 loop reads CASSSGKMEAFF. The DNA for the CDR3 is TGTGCCAGCAGCTCGGGCAAAATGGAAGCTTTCTTT.

This clonotype was counted a few times. CDR3 sequence reads: CSVPHWGNEQFF. CDR3 sequence (DNA): TGCAGCGTTCCACACTGGGGGAATGAGCAGTTCTTC. The V call is TRBV29-1, the J call TRBJ2-1; D may correspond to TRBD1 or TRBD2 (5 bases each). Trimming stripped 5 bases from V and 7 bases from J, with 12 bases between. The CDR3 has 12 amino acids. Germline V gene data show CDR1 as SQVTM and CDR2 as ANQGSEA.

Here the CDR3 reads CASSERITNEKLFF. The CDR3 DNA reads TGTGCCAGCAGTGAGCGTATAACTAATGAAAAACTGTTTTTT. V usage is TRBV6-1 and J usage is TRBJ1-4; D call uncertain. V lost 3 bases and J 1 base, leaving 6 bases between the germline ends. From germline, CDR1 is MNHNS and CDR2 SASEGT. CDR3 length: 14 amino acids.

In its sample, this clonotype was seen a few times. The chain uses TRBV5-5 and TRBJ2-7, with TRBD1 matching over 9 bases. CDR1 is SGHKS, CDR2 YYEKEE, per germline (reference sequence). V lost 4 bases to trimming and J lost 2 bases; unmatched junction nucleotides: 13. CDR3 length equals 17 residues. DNA for the CDR3: TGTGCCAGCAGCGCCAAATGGGGACAGGGAGTTCCCTACGAGCAGTACTTC. It specifies CASSAKWGQGVPYEQYF.

Details on this clonotype: A read error may produce the germline difference seen at one junction end. The V call is TRBV6-5, the J call TRBJ2-1; possibly TRBD1 or TRBD2 for D (6 bases each). Germline CDR1 reads MNHEY; CDR2 reads SVGAGI. The CDR3 consists of 13 residues. CDR3 region: CASSYSGQSRRVF. CDR3 sequence (DNA): TGTGCCAGCAGTTACTCGGGACAATCTAGGAGGGTCTTC.

In its sample, this clonotype was seen many times. The gene calls are TRBV4-2 and TRBJ1-5; 7 bases agree with TRBD1. J was trimmed by 4 bases and V by 4 bases; bases with no gene match: 7. This CDR3 spans 15 amino acids. From germline, CDR1 is LGHNA and CDR2 YNFKEQ. The CDR3 loop reads CASSLRDRPNQPQHF. Here the CDR3 DNA reads TGTGCCAGCAGCCTCCGGGACAGACCTAATCAGCCCCAGCATTTT.